This is a list of T cell receptor beta chains from one sample in a study of blood T cell repertoires in COVID-19. Repertoires were generated with immunoSEQ multiplex PCR, while TCRdb's copy carries only in-frame clones and drops some. The sample holds about 110,000 clones, less than 85% seen once. Material for sequencing was peripheral blood. These receptors were collected from a woman aged 55-69 years with acute or convalescent COVID-19. Each CDR3 is given with its conserved first and last residue. A D gene is named only where the DNA matches it firmly. Clone size, where shown, is once, few, many, or a class for clones that have expanded.

>.|TRBV25-1|.|TRBJ2-7|15
CASSRAGINSYEQYF
TGTGCCAGCAGTAGGGCAGGGATTAACTCCTACGAGCAGTACTTC
>TRBD1|TRBV7-9|.|TRBJ1-3|13
CARGGADVNTIYF
TGTGCCAGAGGGGGCGCGGATGTCAACACCATATATTTT
>.|TRBV19|.|TRBJ1-3|15
CASSADRSTGNTIYF
TGTGCCAGTAGTGCCGACAGATCTACTGGAAACACCATATATTTT
>.|TRBV5-1|few|TRBJ1-1|14
CASSLDAGRAEAFF
TGCGCCAGCAGCTTGGATGCAGGGAGGGCTGAAGCTTTCTTT
>TRBD2|TRBV29-1|.|TRBJ2-1|13
CSVEQRGGLVQFF
TGCAGCGTTGAGCAGCGGGGGGGGCTGGTGCAGTTCTTC
>TRBD1|TRBV6-5|few|TRBJ2-1|15
CASRDTGGAFNEQFF
TGTGCCAGCAGAGATACAGGGGGCGCTTTCAATGAGCAGTTCTTC
>.|TRBV28|once|TRBJ2-2|16
CASSPEPGTGTGELFF
TGTGCCAGCAGTCCCGAGCCTGGAACCGGGACCGGGGAGCTGTTTTTT
>.|TRBV2|few|TRBJ2-3|14
CASMRATSTDTQYF
TGTGCCAGCATGCGGGCCACTAGCACAGATACGCAGTATTTT
>TRBD2|TRBV3-1/TRBV3-2|.|TRBJ2-2|15
CASSQETSGIGELFF
TGTGCCAGCAGCCAAGAAACTAGCGGGATAGGGGAGCTGTTTTTT
>TRBD1|TRBV5-1|.|TRBJ2-5|18
CASSLGAGGVRKGETQYF
TGCGCCAGCAGCCTCGGGGCAGGGGGCGTTAGGAAGGGAGAGACCCAGTACTTC
>.|TRBV2|.|TRBJ1-5|15
CASRLRTDSNQPQHF
TGTGCCAGCAGGCTCAGGACAGATAGCAATCAGCCCCAGCATTTT
>TRBD1|TRBV24-1|once|TRBJ1-5|18
CATSDYGQGPYSNQPQHF
TGTGCCACCAGTGATTATGGACAGGGACCATATAGCAATCAGCCCCAGCATTTT
>.|TRBV19|.|TRBJ2-2|13
CASSQVRTGELFF
TGTGCCAGTAGTCAAGTGCGGACCGGGGAGCTGTTTTTT
>.|TRBV18|.|TRBJ2-7|14
CASSPHPENYEQYF
TGTGCCAGCTCACCACACCCGGAGAACTACGAGCAGTACTTC
>TRBD1|TRBV10-3|.|TRBJ1-2|15
CAISEPTGFGYGYTF
TGTGCCATCAGTGAGCCGACAGGGTTTGGCTATGGCTACACCTTC
>TRBD1|TRBV5-6|.|TRBJ1-2|15
CASRTPGQGARGYTF
TGTGCCAGCAGAACTCCGGGACAGGGGGCGCGGGGCTACACCTTC
>TRBD1|TRBV28|once|TRBJ1-1|14
CASGWDSVNTEAFF
TGTGCCAGCGGATGGGACAGCGTTAACACTGAAGCTTTCTTT
>.|TRBV18|.|TRBJ1-2|15
CASSKKTTDNYGYTF
TGTGCCAGCTCAAAGAAGACAACAGATAACTATGGCTACACCTTC
>TRBD1|TRBV2|.|TRBJ1-2|14
CASSETGGYEGYTF
TGTGCCAGCAGTGAAACAGGGGGCTACGAGGGCTACACCTTC
>TRBD1|TRBV7-3|.|TRBJ2-7|15
CASSLQTGVGYEQYF
TGTGCCAGCAGCTTACAGACAGGGGTAGGGTACGAGCAGTACTTC
>.|TRBV27|.|TRBJ2-2|14
CASSSGQHTGELFF
TGTGCCAGCAGTTCCGGACAGCACACCGGGGAGCTGTTTTTT
>TRBD2|TRBV5-6|.|TRBJ2-1|17
CASSRGDPGRSYNEQFF
TGTGCCAGCTCTCGGGGGGACCCTGGTAGGTCCTACAATGAGCAGTTCTTC
>TRBD1|TRBV7-9|.|TRBJ2-2|14
CASTVAGGTGELFF
TGTGCCAGCACTGTGGCAGGGGGTACCGGGGAGCTGTTTTTT
>.|TRBV28|.|TRBJ2-7|11
CASSQGYQQYF
TGTGCCAGCAGTCAGGGGTACCAGCAGTACTTC
>TRBD1|TRBV27|.|TRBJ2-3|16
CASRLQGASSTDTQYF
TGTGCCAGCAGGTTACAGGGGGCGAGTAGCACAGATACGCAGTATTTT
>.|TRBV2|.|TRBJ2-3|12
CASGGYSDTQYF
TGTGCCAGCGGGGGCTATTCAGATACGCAGTATTTT
>.|TRBV3-1/TRBV3-2|.|TRBJ2-7|13
CASSQEPQAAQYF
TGTGCCAGCAGCCAAGAACCCCAGGCCGCCCAGTACTTC
>TRBD1|TRBV7-9|.|TRBJ1-2|15
CASSLGPGQQGGYTF
TGTGCCAGCAGCTTAGGGCCGGGACAGCAGGGTGGCTACACCTTC
>.|TRBV27|.|TRBJ1-6|15
CASGMKSSYNSPLHF
TGTGCCAGCGGCATGAAAAGCTCCTATAATTCACCCCTCCACTTT
>.|TRBV21-1|.|TRBJ1-5|15
CASSKGRGKNQPQHF
TGTGCCAGCAGCAAAGGACGAGGTAAAAATCAGCCCCAGCATTTT
>.|TRBV29-1|.|TRBJ2-5|8
CSVETGYF
TGCAGCGTTGAAACAGGCTACTTC
>.|TRBV3-1/TRBV3-2|.|TRBJ1-2|14
CASSRPGPNYGYTF
TGTGCCAGCAGCCGTCCAGGGCCTAACTATGGCTACACCTTC
>TRBD1|TRBV28|.|TRBJ1-1|14
CASSVTGGQTEAFF
TGTGCCAGCAGTGTAACAGGGGGCCAGACTGAAGCTTTCTTT
>.|TRBV19|.|TRBJ2-6|14
CASSQQAGANVLTF
TGTGCCAGTAGTCAACAAGCTGGGGCCAACGTCCTGACTTTC
>.|TRBV3-1/TRBV3-2|.|TRBJ2-4|13
CASSWDTRNIQYF
TGTGCCAGCAGCTGGGACACCAGGAACATTCAGTACTTC
>.|TRBV5-1|.|TRBJ2-5|15
CASSLLGQGQETQYF
TGCGCCAGCAGCTTGTTAGGGCAGGGGCAAGAGACCCAGTACTTC
>TRBD2|TRBV15|.|TRBJ2-1|18
CATSSTLSGTSRYNEQFF
TGTGCCACCAGCAGCACTTTGTCCGGGACTAGCCGGTACAATGAGCAGTTCTTC
>.|TRBV7-8|.|TRBJ2-2|17
CASSPGAGTVNTGELFF
TGTGCCAGCAGCCCAGGGGCCGGGACGGTGAACACCGGGGAGCTGTTTTTT
>TRBD1|TRBV6-5|.|TRBJ2-1|15
CASSYRTGGYNEQFF
TGTGCCAGCAGTTACCGGACAGGGGGCTACAATGAGCAGTTCTTC
>TRBD1|TRBV19|.|TRBJ1-1|15
CASTQGQAMNTEAFF
TGTGCCAGTACCCAAGGACAGGCAATGAACACTGAAGCTTTCTTT
>TRBD1|TRBV2|.|TRBJ1-5|16
CASSEYIFQGGQPQHF
TGTGCCAGCAGTGAATATATTTTCCAGGGGGGTCAGCCCCAGCATTTT
>TRBD2|TRBV2|.|TRBJ2-1|15
CASSNSGISYNEQFF
TGTGCCAGCAGCAATAGCGGGATCTCCTACAATGAGCAGTTCTTC
>.|TRBV28|.|TRBJ1-2|13
CASSSRGWEGYTF
TGTGCCAGCAGTAGCCGGGGGTGGGAAGGCTACACCTTC
>.|TRBV5-1|.|TRBJ2-1|14
CASSFGGPGNEQFF
TGCGCCAGCAGCTTCGGGGGGCCAGGCAATGAGCAGTTCTTC
>.|TRBV20-1|.|TRBJ1-1|13
CSASRGAWSEAFF
TGCAGTGCTAGTCGCGGGGCGTGGTCTGAAGCTTTCTTT
>.|TRBV28|.|TRBJ1-1|11
CASSKPFEAFF
TGTGCCAGCAGCAAGCCCTTTGAAGCTTTCTTT
>.|TRBV6-6|.|TRBJ2-2|15
CASSYKEGYTGELFF
TGTGCCAGCAGTTACAAGGAGGGGTACACCGGGGAGCTGTTTTTT
>.|TRBV4-2|.|TRBJ1-3|18
CASSQAPTMGASGNTIYF
TGTGCCAGCAGCCAAGCCCCCACCATGGGGGCTTCTGGAAACACCATATATTTT
>TRBD1|TRBV12-5|few|TRBJ2-7|17
CARAVTGGPRGSYEQYF
TGTGCTAGGGCTGTAACAGGGGGTCCCAGAGGGTCCTACGAGCAGTACTTC
>TRBD2|TRBV6-6|few|TRBJ2-7|16
CASSWTSGGSGYEQYF
TGTGCCAGCAGTTGGACTAGCGGGGGGTCTGGCTACGAGCAGTACTTC
>.|TRBV28|.|TRBJ2-7|15
CASSSIGVEVYEQYF
TGTGCCAGCAGCTCCATCGGGGTTGAGGTCTACGAGCAGTACTTC
>.|TRBV4-1|.|TRBJ1-2|13
CASSQEIRLGYTF
TGCGCCAGCAGCCAAGAAATCAGGCTTGGCTACACCTTC
>.|TRBV19|.|TRBJ2-1|11
CATQGFSEQFF
TGTGCCACCCAGGGTTTCAGTGAGCAGTTCTTC